This T cell receptor beta chain was recovered during a study of radiation and T cells in renal cell carcinoma. Sequencing used immunoSEQ multiplex PCR; TCRdb keeps in-frame clones, though not all of them. The table lists about 65,000 clones, roughly 72% of them singletons. Time point here: blood 2 weeks post-SBRT. Sample treatment: 15 Gy SBRT to primary tumor, nephrectomy 4 weeks later. Germline V gives CDR1 SEHNR, CDR2 FQNEAQ (reference sequence). The CDR3 length is 13 residues. V lost 2 bases and J 5 bases, leaving 10 bases between the germline ends. The V call is TRBV7-9, the J call TRBJ2-7; unclear D gene. The receptor comes from a man in his 60s with renal cell carcinoma. Source: blood, taken from a patient whose treatment included radiotherapy and nephrectomy. Written as DNA, the CDR3 is TGTGCCAGCAGCTTAAGGATCTTGGACGAGCAGTACTTC. Translation gives CASSLRILDEQYF.